The 10 T cell receptor beta chains below were found in one sample sequenced in a study of blood T cells in healthy people across ages. It was with a sample-barcoded 5' primer and a J-beta primer mix that a second PCR of roughly 6 to 12 cycles was run. TCRdb reanalysed the 5' RACE reads using MiXCR and keeps one entry per CDR3 protein. The table has about a million distinct CDR3 sequences, just over 50% seen once; the top ten hold roughly 23%. Specimen: blood. These receptor sequences come from a woman aged 55-75 years in good health.

The chain joins TRBV5-6 to TRBJ2-5, with D tentatively TRBD1 (6 bases). The CDR3 totals 13 residues. Looked up from germline, CDR1 is SGHDT and CDR2 is YYEEEE. Trimming removed 5 bases at V and 4 bases at J, with 12 bases between. In DNA form, the CDR3 reads TGTGCCAGCAGTCCAGGGGCGAGAGAGACCCAGTACTTC. This encodes CASSPGARETQYF.

In this sample, this clonotype turned up a few times. J is TRBJ2-5 and V is TRBV3-1; a possible D gene is TRBD2 (6 bases). Gene TRBJ2-7 matches the end of the DNA better, so the J call may be wrong. Germline-derived CDR1 and CDR2 are LGHDT and YNNKEL (reference sequence). The CDR3 has 14 amino acids. The chain's CDR3 is CASSPLSHSGEQYF. The DNA of the CDR3 is TGTGCCAGCAGCCCCCTATCCCATAGCGGCGAGCAGTACTTC.

This clonotype appeared a few times. The V gene is TRBV25-1, the J gene TRBJ2-5; TRBD1 is a possible D gene (6 bases). Trimming took off 3 bases at V and 1 base at J, with 12 bases between the two ends. Germline V gene sequence: CDR1 MGHDK, CDR2 SYGVNS. The CDR3 is made up of 15 amino acids. CDR3 amino acids: CASSENRDTQETQYF. The CDR3 nucleotides are TGTGCCAGCAGTGAGAACCGGGACACCCAAGAGACCCAGTACTTC.

The chain joins TRBV6-5 to TRBJ1-4; no definite D call. V was cut by 2 bases and J by 6 bases, with 10 bases left in between. This CDR3 has 14 amino acids. CDR1 is MNHEY and CDR2 is SVGAGI in the germline V gene. The CDR3 sequence: CASSYRREDEKLFF. CDR3 coding DNA: TGTGCCAGCAGTTACAGAAGGGAGGATGAAAAACTGTTTTTT.

In its sample, this clonotype was seen a few times. The chain uses TRBV20-1 and TRBJ2-7; 9 bases agree with TRBD2. Germline lookup yields CDR1 DFQATT and CDR2 SNEGSKA (reference sequence). Unmatched junction bases numbered 7, after V lost 3 bases and J lost 4 bases. The CDR3 is 14 amino acids. The CDR3 DNA reads as TGCAGTGCTAGTCGGGCTAGCGGGATGTACGAGCAGTACTTC. Residues: CSASRASGMYEQYF.

The chain carries TRBV14 and TRBJ2-1; D is unresolved. Germline CDR1 reads SGHDN; CDR2 reads FVKESK. Trimming pared 0 bases from V and 9 bases from J, leaving 6 bases between. CDR3 size: 12 residues. The CDR3 spells CASSQEDGEQFF. In DNA form, the CDR3 reads TGTGCCAGCAGCCAAGAGGACGGTGAGCAGTTCTTC.

The chain carries TRBV27 and TRBJ1-2; D remains unclear. The germline V and J ends were trimmed by 2 bases and 4 bases, with 11 bases remaining between them. The CDR3 totals 14 residues. Germline lookup yields CDR1 MNHEY and CDR2 SMNVEV (reference sequence). The CDR3 sequence: CASSLLSAPYGYTF. As DNA, the CDR3 is TGTGCCAGCAGTTTACTCTCGGCGCCCTATGGCTACACCTTC.

This clonotype was found once. The genes are TRBV4-1 and TRBJ2-5; possibly TRBD1 or TRBD2 for D (5 bases each). The CDR3 extends over 14 amino acids. The V end lost 4 bases, the J end lost 3 bases, and 12 bases lay between the germline ends. The V gene's germline CDR1 is MGHRA and CDR2 YSYEKL. The CDR3 DNA sequence: TGCGCCAGCAGCCCCCGGGACGAAAAAGAGACCCAGTACTTC. This translates into CASSPRDEKETQYF.

The J gene is TRBJ2-3, the V gene TRBV27, with D uncertain. The ends were cut back, 2 bases at V and 2 bases at J, with 11 bases in the middle. Germline loops: CDR1 MNHEY, CDR2 SMNVEV (reference sequence). The CDR3 is made up of 15 amino acids. CDR3 sequence reads: CASSLTQIPTDTQYF. CDR3 in DNA: TGTGCCAGCAGTTTAACACAGATACCCACAGATACGCAGTATTTT.

This clonotype was counted between two and nine times. This chain links TRBV24-1 with TRBJ2-3, with 12 positions matching TRBD2. J lost 1 base, V lost 5 bases, and 12 bases had no gene match. The CDR3 runs to 19 residues. Germline CDR1 is KGHDR and CDR2 is SFDVKD. Here the CDR3 reads CATSGATSGSQTGTDTQYF. CDR3 in DNA: TGTGCCACCAGTGGTGCGACTAGCGGGAGTCAAACCGGCACAGATACGCAGTATTTT.